This TCR beta chain was observed in a study of blood T cell repertoires in COVID-19 (dated by TCRdb to 2018 to 2020). About the full investigation: The collaborator samples originated in the United States, Italy and Spain and spanned the acute and convalescent phases of COVID-19. The material from the prospective study consisted of cDNA or gDNA derived from T cells, B-cell-depleted T cells, or PBMCs. The dataset comprised deeply sampled blood TCRbeta repertoires from subjects exposed to, actively infected with, or recovered from COVID-19. The repertoires were made available in a free public database intended to serve as a resource for research on the immune response to SARS-CoV-2. Samples came from the ongoing ImmuneRACE study (first 160 participants) plus 1,254 subjects from 6 global collaborators. Sample metadata almost always included a de-identified subject ID, COVID-19 status, age in years and sex. HLA class I and class II types, where available, came from metadata supplied by the sample provider rather than from assay-based typing. Overall study results and their limits: The amount of clinical and demographic metadata varied by source and participant and was provided uncurated.

A remark on this clone: The antigen it binds to is not known. Per-base quality was not reported, and no clone a single base away is much larger than it.

TCRbeta CDR3 regions were amplified from genomic DNA using the immunoSEQ Assay, a bias-controlled multiplex PCR. The authors' pipeline ran thus. The number of nucleated cells in each sample was estimated by amplification of reference gene primers within the assay. Sequence reads were collapsed and filtered to measure the absolute abundance of every unique TCRbeta CDR3 rearrangement. For each sample, productive Simpson clonality was calculated as the square root of Simpson's diversity index over productive rearrangements. The table was pulled from immuneACCESS by TCRdb, which kept in-frame rearrangements only. Such tables lose some clones; where checked, under half of the loss comes from unresolved V genes, and the rest has no known cause. Clonal size and the V and J genes are those of that table, whereas D and trimming came from the DNA. In all, the sample holds 150,000 to 200,000 clones, and around 82% of those were seen once. Of the sample, approximately 11% is held by the ten largest clones.

The collaborating institutions used their own protocols to collect whole blood in K2EDTA tubes. For TCRbeta analysis, collaborators shipped samples as frozen whole blood, isolated PBMCs, or DNA extracted from either of those sample types. Inclusive of the bounding cysteine and phenylalanine, the CDR3 is 15 residues long. The kept DNA is CDR3 alone, 45 bases in frame from the first base. Via the germline V gene, CDR1 is SGHVS and CDR2 FNYEAQ. V lost 5 bases and J lost 2 bases, and the count of bases not matched to a germline gene is 9. The rearrangement joined TRBV7-6 to TRBJ2-7; the central 7 bases match TRBD2. The sequence derives from a man aged 60 to 75 with active or convalescent COVID-19. The sequenced sample was peripheral blood. DNA sequence: TGTGCCAGCAGCAGCCCCGGGACTACAACCTACGAGCAGTACTTC. This is translated as CASSSPGTTTYEQYF.